Below, 27 T cell receptor beta chains from the same sample are listed, as sequenced in a study of shared clonotypes between healthy human individuals. Data came from immunoSEQ multiplex PCR; TCRdb stores just in-frame clones and leaves some out. The repertoire includes millions of clones, about 92% of them detected once, and 1.7% sits in the top ten. Terminally differentiated effector memory CD45RA+ cells were left out of the naive CD8 fraction, which was CD45RO-negative and positively selected for CCR7. Sequencing was carried out using naive CD8+ T cells from PBMCs. The receptors originated from a young man in good health. Some clones in this sample may be carry-over from other donors' samples.

Comment on this clone: As the CDR3 is not closed by the conserved phenylalanine or tryptophan, this likely results from a read error. The DNA is omitted, as the CDR3 cannot be located on it reliably, and the CDR3 follows TCRdb's listing. The rearrangement links TRBV28 to TRBJ2-7; the D segment call TRBD1 is taken from the table without a DNA check. Germline assignment: CDR1 MDHEN and CDR2 SYDVKM. The CDR3 is made up of 13 amino acids, end residues included. Here the CDR3 reads CASSLSEGDRSYY.

The V and J genes are TRBV7-3 and TRBJ2-3; no clear D gene. V was clipped by 5 bases and J by 0 bases, with 12 bases between them. Per germline, CDR1 SGHTA and CDR2 FQGTGA. CDR3 length: 15 residues. Here the CDR3 DNA reads TGTGCCAGCAGCCCGACTGGATATAGCACAGATACGCAGTATTTT. Translating it yields CASSPTGYSTDTQYF. Looking up the rest from reference TRBV7-3 and TRBJ2-3 gives the full variable domain: GAGVSQTPSNKVTEKGKYVELRCDPISGHTALYWYRQSLGQGPEFLIYFQGTGAADDSGLPNDRFFAVRPEGSVSTLKIQRTERGDSAVYLCASSPTGYSTDTQYFGPGTRLTVL.

This chain links TRBV7-7 with TRBJ2-1; D is possibly TRBD2 (5 bases). CDR3 length equals 13 residues. The V end lost 5 bases, the J end lost 7 bases, and 12 bases lay between the germline ends. Germline CDR1 reads SSHAT; CDR2 reads FNYEAQ (reference sequence). The CDR3 protein is CASSLMPGNEQFF. Here the CDR3 DNA reads TGTGCCAGCAGCCTCATGCCGGGAAATGAGCAGTTCTTC.

V and J are TRBV7-9 and TRBJ2-5, with a possible D match to TRBD1 (5 bases). CDR3 size: 15 residues. Trimming removed 5 bases from V and 4 bases from J, with 17 bases in between. The V gene's germline CDR1 is SEHNR and CDR2 FQNEAQ (reference sequence). In DNA, the CDR3 is TGTGCCAGCAGCCCACCCGAAGGGGATCGAGAGACCCAGTACTTC. As protein: CASSPPEGDRETQYF.

The chain combines TRBV7-2 with TRBJ2-3; 8 bases align to TRBD2. The CDR3 is made up of 18 amino acids. V was clipped by 5 bases and J by 0 bases; unmatched bases: 13. Germline values: CDR1 SGHTA, CDR2 FQGNSA. The CDR3 DNA is TGTGCCAGCAGCCTCCCGTTGCTAGCGGGTCCTAGCACAGATACGCAGTATTTT. Amino acid sequence: CASSLPLLAGPSTDTQYF.

The chain carries TRBV7-9 and TRBJ2-5; D possibly matches TRBD1 or TRBD2 (6 bases each). The CDR3 contains 16 residues. Germline V lookup: CDR1 SEHNR, CDR2 FQNEAQ (reference sequence). Trimming took 5 bases from V and 4 from J, leaving 20 bases between them. CDR3 loop: CASSPSGGNLVETQYF. In nucleotides, the CDR3 is TGTGCCAGCAGCCCTTCCGGGGGCAATTTGGTAGAGACCCAGTACTTC.

As to this clone: This sample includes further DNA sequences coding for the same CDR3. This chain uses TRBV9 with TRBJ2-7; D is undetermined. The CDR3 has 13 residues. Trimming took off 3 bases at V and 0 bases at J, with 7 bases between the two ends. Germline V CDR1 and CDR2: SGDLS, YYNGEE. As DNA, the CDR3 is TGTGCCAGCAGCGCTACAAGCTCCTACGAGCAGTACTTC. This encodes CASSATSSYEQYF.

V is TRBV7-3 and J is TRBJ2-3; TRBD2 agrees at 10 bases. CDR3 length: 14 residues. The ends lost 9 bases at V and 4 bases at J; junction bases unmatched: 7. Germline assignment: CDR1 SGHTA and CDR2 FQGTGA. The CDR3 DNA reads TGTGCCAGTGGGGCTAGCGGGAGTTCAGATACGCAGTATTTT. Translated, it gives CASGASGSSDTQYF. The variable domain in full, with the rest retrieved from reference TRBV7-3 and TRBJ2-3, is GAGVSQTPSNKVTEKGKYVELRCDPISGHTALYWYRQSLGQGPEFLIYFQGTGAADDSGLPNDRFFAVRPEGSVSTLKIQRTERGDSAVYLCASGASGSSDTQYFGPGTRLTVL.

The CDR3 region has the DNA TGTGCCAGCAGTTTTTATAGCGGACGTTACGAGCAGTACTTC. Amino acids: CASSFYSGRYEQYF. The rearrangement joins TRBV27 to TRBJ2-7; TRBD2 might be the D (6 bases). Germline V gene data show CDR1 as MNHEY and CDR2 as SMNVEV (reference sequence). The V end lost 3 bases, the J end lost 4 bases, and 13 bases lay between the germline ends. The CDR3 runs 14 residues.

This sequence joins TRBV7-2 and TRBJ2-5; no firm D call. Germline CDR1 is SGHTA and CDR2 is FQGNSA. The CDR3 spans 13 residues. Trimming removed 1 base from V and 6 bases from J, with 9 bases in between. CDR3 region: CASSLGTLKTQYF. The CDR3 bases are TGTGCCAGCAGCTTAGGGACCCTCAAGACCCAGTACTTC.

This chain joins TRBV19 and TRBJ1-1, with D maybe TRBD1 (5 bases). Trimming shortened V by 2 bases and J by 1 base, and 11 bases separated the two germline ends. The CDR3 loop spans 15 amino acids. CDR1 and CDR2 (germline): LNHDA, SQIVND (reference sequence). This chain's CDR3 is CASSISDSENTEAFF. The CDR3 DNA sequence: TGTGCCAGTAGTATATCTGACAGCGAGAACACTGAAGCTTTCTTT.

The V and J genes are TRBV25-1 and TRBJ2-7; perhaps D is TRBD1 or TRBD2 (5 bases each). V lost 10 bases, J lost 3 bases, and 19 bases lay in between. Germline CDR1 is MGHDK and CDR2 is SYGVNS. CDR3 size: 14 residues. CDR3 residues: CATLRDGKNYEQYF. The CDR3 coding sequence is TGTGCCACCCTCCGGGACGGAAAGAACTACGAGCAGTACTTC.

This rearrangement joins TRBV6-5 to TRBJ2-3; D gene uncertain. The CDR3 is made up of 13 amino acids. In germline, CDR1 is MNHEY, CDR2 SVGAGI. V was cut by 6 bases and J by 2 bases, with 9 bases left in between. CDR3 region: CASRPGYTDTQYF. For the CDR3, the DNA is TGTGCCAGCAGACCAGGTTACACAGATACGCAGTATTTT.

The chain couples TRBV27 to TRBJ2-4; D remains unclear. The CDR3 contains 11 residues. Germline values: CDR1 MNHEY, CDR2 SMNVEV (reference sequence). V lost 10 bases and J 6 bases, leaving 10 bases between the germline ends. This CDR3 reads CATQDLNIQYF. The CDR3 bases are TGTGCCACCCAGGACCTAAACATTCAGTACTTC.

This clone has a handful of counts. V is TRBV14 and J is TRBJ2-1; D perhaps matches TRBD1 (6 bases). The germline gives CDR1 SGHDN, CDR2 FVKESK. CDR3 length: 14 amino acids. V dropped 5 bases and J dropped 7 bases, with 15 bases sitting between them. The chain's CDR3 is CASSFWGPGNEQFF. CDR3 nucleotide sequence: TGTGCCAGCAGCTTCTGGGGGCCAGGAAATGAGCAGTTCTTC.

In regard to this clone: Other DNA sequences of this sample code for an identical CDR3. This rearrangement joins TRBV7-3 to TRBJ2-1; tentative D call: TRBD2 (5 bases). The V gene lost 0 bases and the J gene lost 4 bases, with 10 bases spanning the gap. The CDR3 contains 15 residues. Germline V CDR1 and CDR2: SGHTA, FQGTGA. CDR3 DNA: TGTGCCAGCAGCTTAACGGCGGGCGGGTACAATGAGCAGTTCTTC. Its protein product is CASSLTAGGYNEQFF.

The chain joins TRBV2 to TRBJ2-7, with D hard to call. The length of the CDR3 is 13 residues. From germline, CDR1 is SNHLY and CDR2 FYNNEI. V lost 2 bases to trimming and J lost 2 bases, with 7 bases between them. The CDR3 DNA sequence: TGTGCCAGCAGTGAAAGGGCCGCCTACGAGCAGTACTTC. It codes for CASSERAAYEQYF.

Comments on this clone: This sample includes further DNA sequences coding for the same CDR3. The chain uses TRBV27 and TRBJ1-1, with 7 bases identical to TRBD1. The CDR3 consists of 15 residues. V dropped 4 bases and J dropped 1; count of bases not matched to a gene: 6. From germline, CDR1 is MNHEY and CDR2 SMNVEV (reference sequence). DNA for the CDR3: TGTGCCAGCAGTTCGCCCCGGACAGGGAACACTGAAGCTTTCTTT. Its protein product is CASSSPRTGNTEAFF.

This clone was counted a few times. The chain couples TRBV11-2 to TRBJ2-1; no reliable D call. The CDR3 sequence is 10 residues long. Looked up from germline, CDR1 is SGHAT and CDR2 is FQNNGV. V was cut by 4 bases and J by 6 bases, with 1 base left in between. CDR3 residues: CASSSNEQFF. The CDR3 DNA follows: TGTGCCAGCAGCTCCAATGAGCAGTTCTTC.

The chain combines TRBV10-3 with TRBJ2-7, with D unresolved. There are 15 residues in the CDR3. Trimming stripped 0 bases from V and 2 bases from J, with 11 bases between. Germline V gene sequence: CDR1 ENHRY, CDR2 SYGVKD. This CDR3 is CAISESDEDPYEQYF. The CDR3 DNA is TGTGCCATCAGTGAGTCAGATGAGGATCCCTACGAGCAGTACTTC.

The chain is built from TRBV9 and TRBJ2-5; perhaps TRBD2 as D (5 bases). V gave up 3 bases and J gave up 1 base, with 16 bases separating them. This CDR3 region has 16 residues. Per the germline V gene, CDR1 is SGDLS and CDR2 is YYNGEE. The CDR3 nucleotides read TGTGCCAGCAGCGGAGGGTTGAGAGGGCTCCAAGAGACCCAGTACTTC. This encodes CASSGGLRGLQETQYF. The full variable domain, with the rest looked up from reference TRBV9 and TRBJ2-5, is DSGVTQTPKHLITATGQRVTLRCSPRSGDLSVYWYQQSLDQGLQFLIQYYNGEERAKGNILERFSAQQFPDLHSELNLSSLELGDSALYFCASSGGLRGLQETQYFGPGTRLLVL.

The chain has TRBV27 and TRBJ1-3; maybe TRBD1 (6 bases). The CDR3 has 15 amino acids. Trimming shortened V by 5 bases and J by 0 bases, and 11 bases separated the two germline ends. Germline loops: CDR1 MNHEY, CDR2 SMNVEV (reference sequence). The CDR3 protein is CASSPGQSSGNTIYF. The DNA of the CDR3 is TGTGCCAGCAGTCCCGGACAGAGCTCTGGAAACACCATATATTTT.

V usage is TRBV10-1 and J usage is TRBJ2-1; 9 nucleotides align to TRBD2. Trimming at V came to 6 bases and at J to 4 bases, leaving 13 bases not matched to a gene. This CDR3 has 17 residues. Germline loops: CDR1 WNHNN, CDR2 SYGVQD (reference sequence). CDR3 in amino acids: CASSPGGSGSMYNEQFF. The CDR3 DNA follows: TGCGCCAGCAGCCCCGGGGGTAGCGGGAGTATGTACAATGAGCAGTTCTTC.

As regards this clone: Other DNA sequences in the sample encode the same CDR3. The rearrangement links TRBV6-1 to TRBJ2-7; no clear D. V dropped 4 bases and J dropped 1 base, with 5 bases sitting between them. Germline V gives CDR1 MNHNS, CDR2 SASEGT. This CDR3 spans 12 amino acids. CDR3 region: CASSGGSYEQYF. CDR3 nucleotide sequence: TGTGCCAGCAGTGGGGGATCCTACGAGCAGTACTTC.

The CDR3 bases are TGTGCCAGCAGTGAAATGTCAGGATTATTGGGAGATACGCAGTATTTT. Encoded protein: CASSEMSGLLGDTQYF. This chain links TRBV6-1 with TRBJ2-3; D unresolved. Germline V gene data show CDR1 as MNHNS and CDR2 as SASEGT. Trimming shortened V by 2 bases and J by 5 bases, and 17 bases separated the two germline ends. The CDR3 contains 16 residues.

The rearrangement uses TRBV7-9 and TRBJ1-3; no definite D call. Germline lookup yields CDR1 SEHNR and CDR2 FQNEAQ (reference sequence). The CDR3 loop spans 14 amino acids. Trimming took off 7 bases at V and 0 bases at J, with 10 bases between the two ends. CDR3 protein: CASIRRGSGNTIYF. CDR3 nucleotides: TGTGCCAGCATCCGACGGGGCTCTGGAAACACCATATATTTT.

About this clone itself: The same CDR3 is also encoded by other DNA sequences in this sample. The chain recombines TRBV10-3 with TRBJ2-1; D may be TRBD1 or TRBD2 (6 bases each). Trimming cost V 0 bases and J 2 bases, with 11 bases left between them. CDR3 length equals 16 residues. In germline, CDR1 is ENHRY, CDR2 SYGVKD. CDR3 nucleotide sequence: TGTGCCATCAGTGAGTCTGGAGGGGGACCCTACAATGAGCAGTTCTTC. Amino acids: CAISESGGGPYNEQFF.